This T cell receptor (beta chain) was captured by sequencing in a study of human T cells and chemical hapten exposure. Turning to the study itself: Sensitization involved placing 2% DPC onto a 2 cm by 2 cm region of upper inner arm skin. Patients, a majority of them female, were diagnosed with alopecia areata, totalis or universalis.

TCRdb processed the RACE reads anew with MiXCR; each CDR3 protein has one entry. The sample yields around 380,000 distinct CDR3 sequences, around 4.8% seen once. Time point noted: patch test 1, 2 weeks after DPC sensitization. Treatment denoted: therapeutic diphenylcyclopropenone sensitization with weekly scalp DPC. Every donor had alopecia and was 18 to 70 years old; all were suitable for DPC. This clonotype has at least ten counts. The junction had 3 bases not matched to a gene; V was cut back by 5 bases and J by 5 bases. The CDR3 contains 12 residues. Germline V gene data show CDR1 as SGHAT and CDR2 as FQNNGV.

This sequence joins TRBV11-2 and TRBJ2-7; TRBD1 aligns across 7 bases. The TCR originated in a woman aged 50 to 60 with alopecia areata. Some clones in this sample may be carry-over from other donors' samples. The source material was whole blood, sampled in connection with sensitization to the hapten diphenylcyclopropenone (DPC). As DNA, the CDR3 is TGTGCCAGCAGCCGGGACAGCCACGAGCAGTACTTC. Amino acid sequence: CASSRDSHEQYF.